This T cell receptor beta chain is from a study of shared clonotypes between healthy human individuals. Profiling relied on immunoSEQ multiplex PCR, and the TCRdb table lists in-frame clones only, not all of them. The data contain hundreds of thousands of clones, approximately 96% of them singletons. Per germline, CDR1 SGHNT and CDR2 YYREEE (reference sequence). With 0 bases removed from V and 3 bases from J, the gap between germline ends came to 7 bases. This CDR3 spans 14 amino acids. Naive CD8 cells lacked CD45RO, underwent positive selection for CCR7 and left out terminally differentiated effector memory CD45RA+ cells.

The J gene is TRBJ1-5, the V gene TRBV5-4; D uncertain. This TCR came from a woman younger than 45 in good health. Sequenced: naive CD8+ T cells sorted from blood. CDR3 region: CASSLGGSNQPQHF. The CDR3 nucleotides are TGTGCCAGCAGCTTGGGAGGATCCAATCAGCCCCAGCATTTT.